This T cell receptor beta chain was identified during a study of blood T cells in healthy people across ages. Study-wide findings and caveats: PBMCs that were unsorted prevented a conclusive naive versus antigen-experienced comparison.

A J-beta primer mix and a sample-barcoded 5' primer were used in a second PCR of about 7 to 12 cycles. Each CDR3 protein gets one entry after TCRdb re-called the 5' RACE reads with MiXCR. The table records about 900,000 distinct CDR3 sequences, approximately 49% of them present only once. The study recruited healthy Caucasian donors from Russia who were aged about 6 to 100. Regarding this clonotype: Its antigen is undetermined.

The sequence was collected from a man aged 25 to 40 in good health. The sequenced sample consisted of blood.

This CDR3 reads CASSERARTQGYTF. CDR3 DNA sequence: TGTGCCAGCAGTGAAAGGGCGCGGACACAAGGCTACACCTTC. This chain connects TRBV2 to TRBJ1-2; perhaps TRBD1 as D (5 bases). V lost 2 bases, J lost 8 bases, and 15 bases lay in between. Germline V gives CDR1 SNHLY, CDR2 FYNNEI. The CDR3 loop spans 14 amino acids.